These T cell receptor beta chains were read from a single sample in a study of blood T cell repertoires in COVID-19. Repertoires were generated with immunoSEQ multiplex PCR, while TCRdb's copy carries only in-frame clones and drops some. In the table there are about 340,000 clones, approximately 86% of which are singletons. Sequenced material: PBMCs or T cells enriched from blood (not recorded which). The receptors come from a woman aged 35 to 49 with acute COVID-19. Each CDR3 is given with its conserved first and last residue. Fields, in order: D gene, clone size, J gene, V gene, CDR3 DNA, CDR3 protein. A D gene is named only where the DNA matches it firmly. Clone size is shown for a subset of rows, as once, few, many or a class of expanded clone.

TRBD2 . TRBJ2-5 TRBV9 TGTGCCAGCAGCGTTAGTGCCCTAGCGGGCCAAGAGACCCAGTACTTC CASSVSALAGQETQYF
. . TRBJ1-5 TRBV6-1 TGTGCCAGCAGTGAAGCGCGTCATCAGCCCCAGCATTTT CASSEARHQPQHF
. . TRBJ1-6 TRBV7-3 TGTGCCAGCAGCTTAAAGGAGAATTCACCCCTCCACTTT CASSLKENSPLHF
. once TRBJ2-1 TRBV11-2 TGTGCCAGCAGCTTAGGGGCAGGCTTCTCCTACAATGAGCAGTTCTTC CASSLGAGFSYNEQFF
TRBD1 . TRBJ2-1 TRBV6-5 TGTGCCAGCAGTTACCACAGGGGGCGCATGATAAATGAGCAGTTCTTC CASSYHRGRMINEQFF
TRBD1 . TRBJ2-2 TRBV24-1 TGTGCCACCAGTGAGGCCGGACAGGGTCCCACCGGGGAGCTGTTTTTT CATSEAGQGPTGELFF
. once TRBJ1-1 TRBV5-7 TGTGCCAGCATCCGAGTTGCTGAAGCTTTCTTT CASIRVAEAFF
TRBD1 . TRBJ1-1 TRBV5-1 TGCGCCAGCAGCACCGGACAGGGGCCGTACACTGAAGCTTTCTTT CASSTGQGPYTEAFF
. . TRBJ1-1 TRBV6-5 TGTGCCAGCAGCCTGGGTGGGCGGAACACTGAAGCTTTCTTT CASSLGGRNTEAFF
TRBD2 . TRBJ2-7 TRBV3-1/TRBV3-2 TGTGCCAGCAGCCCCCTAGCGGGACCCTACGAGCAGTACTTC CASSPLAGPYEQYF
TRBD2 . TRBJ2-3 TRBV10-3 TGTGCCACCTTGGTGACTAGCGGGGGGAACACGGATACGCAGTATTTT CATLVTSGGNTDTQYF
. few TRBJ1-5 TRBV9 TGTGCCAGCAGCGTGGGGCGAGATCAGCCCCAGCATTTT CASSVGRDQPQHF
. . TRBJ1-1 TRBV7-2 TGTGCCAGCAGCTTAGTTCTAAACACTGAAGCTTTCTTT CASSLVLNTEAFF
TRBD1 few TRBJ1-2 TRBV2 TGTGCCAGCAACCGGGACAGGGGAATTGCTAACTATGGCTACACCTTC CASNRDRGIANYGYTF
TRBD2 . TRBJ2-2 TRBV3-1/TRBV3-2 TGTGCCAGCAGCCAGGGACTAGCCTCTTCCGGGGAGCTGTTTTTT CASSQGLASSGELFF
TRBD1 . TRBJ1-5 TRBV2 TGTGCCAGTCGGGGACAGGGAGGGGATCAGCCCCAGCATTTT CASRGQGGDQPQHF
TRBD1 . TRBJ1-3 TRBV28 TGTGCCAGCAGCCCAGGGACAGTTTCTGGAAACACCATATATTTT CASSPGTVSGNTIYF
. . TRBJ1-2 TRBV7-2 TGTGCCAGCAGCGAGTATTCAGGGAAGGGCTACACCTTC CASSEYSGKGYTF
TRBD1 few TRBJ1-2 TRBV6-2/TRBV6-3 TGTGCCAGCAGTTTATCCGGGACAGGGCGCCCTGGCTACACCTTC CASSLSGTGRPGYTF
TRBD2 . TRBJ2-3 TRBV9 TGTGCCAGCAGCGAGGGACTAGCGGGGGGGCGTGCGGATACGCAGTATTTT CASSEGLAGGRADTQYF
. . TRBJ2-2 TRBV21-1 TGTGCCAGCAGCTCCCCCCGGCAGGGGGTCCCCGGGGAGCTGTTTTTT CASSSPRQGVPGELFF
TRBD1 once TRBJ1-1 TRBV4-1 TGCGCCAGCAGCCGGGGACAGGGGAGCACTGAAGCTTTCTTT CASSRGQGSTEAFF
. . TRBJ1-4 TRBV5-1 TGCGCCAGCAGCTTGGCAGGGGTGACTAATGAAAAACTGTTTTTT CASSLAGVTNEKLFF
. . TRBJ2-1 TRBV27 TGTGCCAGCAGTTTATCCGGTTCGAGGTGGCAGTTCTTC CASSLSGSRWQFF
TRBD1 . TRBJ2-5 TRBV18 TGTGCCAGCTCACGAGGGACAGGGGCCCAAGAGACCCAGTACTTC CASSRGTGAQETQYF
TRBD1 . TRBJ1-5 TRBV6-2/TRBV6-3 TGTGCCAGCAGTAGACAGGGGTTAAGGAATCAGCCCCAGCATTTT CASSRQGLRNQPQHF
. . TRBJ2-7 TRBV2 TGTGCCAGCAGTGAACTTACTACAGGGAGAATCACCTACGAGCAGTACTTC CASSELTTGRITYEQYF
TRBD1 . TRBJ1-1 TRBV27 TGTGCCAGCAGAGACGACCGGACAGGGCGGACTGAAGCTTTCTTT CASRDDRTGRTEAFF
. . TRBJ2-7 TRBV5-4 TGTGCCAGCAGCTCCCCGGACACCGCAACCTACGAGCAGTACTTC CASSSPDTATYEQYF
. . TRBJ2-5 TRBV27 TGTGCCAGCAGTTTCAGGGTTAAATCGGAGACCCAGTACTTC CASSFRVKSETQYF
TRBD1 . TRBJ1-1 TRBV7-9 TGTGCCAGCAGCCAAGGACAGGGTTGGACTGAAGCTTTCTTT CASSQGQGWTEAFF
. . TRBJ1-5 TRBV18 TGTGCCAGCTCACCAATACAACAGGGTGGGAGCAATCAGCCCCAGCATTTT CASSPIQQGGSNQPQHF
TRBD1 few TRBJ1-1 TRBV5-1 TGCGCCAGCAGCTTGTCGTTCCCGGGACAGGGGGCTCCCGGGGACACTGAAGCTTTCTTT CASSLSFPGQGAPGDTEAFF
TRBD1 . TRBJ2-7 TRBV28 TGTGCCACCCTTCAGGACAGGGGGTTTTTCGAGCAGTACTTC CATLQDRGFFEQYF
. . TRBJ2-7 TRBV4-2 TGTGCCAGCAGCCAAGATCTTAGGGGTTCCTCCTACGAGCAGTACTTC CASSQDLRGSSYEQYF
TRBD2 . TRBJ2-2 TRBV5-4 TGTGCCAGCAGCTCCAGCGGGAGGGCCGCCGGGGAGCTGTTTTTT CASSSSGRAAGELFF
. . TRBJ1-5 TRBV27 TGTGCCAGCAGTTCCGGGGAGGGAATACAGCCCCAGCATTTT CASSSGEGIQPQHF
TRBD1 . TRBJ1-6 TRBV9 TGTGCCAGCAGCGCAAGACAGGGTCTGGATTCACCCCTCCACTTT CASSARQGLDSPLHF
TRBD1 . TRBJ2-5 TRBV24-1 TGTGCCACCAGTGATCACACAGGGGTTGGGGAGACCCAGTACTTC CATSDHTGVGETQYF
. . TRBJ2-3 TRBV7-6 TGTGCCAGCAGCTTAGCGCCCGTAGGGACTAGCACAGATACGCAGTATTTT CASSLAPVGTSTDTQYF
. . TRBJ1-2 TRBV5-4 TGTGCCAGCAGCTTGGCAGGGGCTAACTATGGCTACACCTTC CASSLAGANYGYTF
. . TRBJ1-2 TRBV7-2 TGTGCCAGCAGCCCCGGGGGAGGGCAGCCTAACTATGGCTACACCTTC CASSPGGGQPNYGYTF
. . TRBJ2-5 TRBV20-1 TGCAGTGCTGGTGTTGCAGGGGGGAGAGCCCAGTACTTC CSAGVAGGRAQYF
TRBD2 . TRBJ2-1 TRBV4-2 TGTGCCAGCAGCCAAAGCGGGGCCGGCCCTGGGAGGTCCTACAATGAGCAGTTCTTC CASSQSGAGPGRSYNEQFF
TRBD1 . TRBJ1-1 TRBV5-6 TGTGCCAGCAGCTTGTCAGGGGGGTCTGAAGCTTTCTTT CASSLSGGSEAFF
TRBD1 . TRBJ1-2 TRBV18 TGTGCCAGCTCACCGGACAGGGAGAATGGCTACACCTTC CASSPDRENGYTF
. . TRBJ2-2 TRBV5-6 TGTGCCAGCAGCTTGGACAGATTTAACACCGGGGAGCTGTTTTTT CASSLDRFNTGELFF
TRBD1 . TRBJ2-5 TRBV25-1 TGTGCCAGCAGTGAAACGATAGGGACAGGAATCCAAGAGACCCAGTACTTC CASSETIGTGIQETQYF
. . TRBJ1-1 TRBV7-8 TGTGCCAGCAGCGCTACGGACACCACTGAAGCTTTCTTT CASSATDTTEAFF
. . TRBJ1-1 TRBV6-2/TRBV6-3 TGTGCCAGCAGTCCCTTAGGGGAAAAAACTGAAGCTTTCTTT CASSPLGEKTEAFF
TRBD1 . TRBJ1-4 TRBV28 TGTGCCAGCGAGGGCTCGAGACAGGGCGGAAAACTGTTTTTT CASEGSRQGGKLFF
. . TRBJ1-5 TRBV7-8 TGTGCCAGCAGTCCGGGACACGGAAATCAGCCCCAGCATTTT CASSPGHGNQPQHF
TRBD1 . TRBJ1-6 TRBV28 TGTGCCAGCAAACTTTCGGGACAGGCTAATTCACCCCTCCACTTT CASKLSGQANSPLHF
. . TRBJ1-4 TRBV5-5 TGTGCCAGCAGCTTGCTTTCGGGGACTAATGAAAAACTGTTTTTT CASSLLSGTNEKLFF
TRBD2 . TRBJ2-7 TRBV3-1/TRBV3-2 TGTGCCAGCAGCCAGACTAGCGGGGGGGGATCCGAGCAGTACTTC CASSQTSGGGSEQYF
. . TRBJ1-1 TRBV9 TGTGCCAGCAGCGTAGTGGAGAATTCTCGCACCCCTACTGAAGCTTTCTTT CASSVVENSRTPTEAFF
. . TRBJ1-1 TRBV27 TGTGCCAGCCAATTGCGAACCCCGGGGGGGCTCGGTTCTGAAGCTTTCTTT CASQLRTPGGLGSEAFF
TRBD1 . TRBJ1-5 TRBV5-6 TGTGCCAGCAGCTTTGGACGGACAGGGCCCCAGCATTTT CASSFGRTGPQHF
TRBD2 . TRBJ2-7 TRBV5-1 TGCGCCAGCAGCCGGGGGGAGGGTTCCTCCGAGCAGTACTTC CASSRGEGSSEQYF